This T cell receptor (beta chain) was obtained from a study of CD8+ T cells in alopecia areata. As for the study in general: Grafted skin came from C3H/HeJ donors with spontaneous alopecia (roughly 6-13 months old) and was placed on 7-10-week-old female C3H/HeJ mice.

The sequencing template was cDNA reverse transcribed from extracted RNA. Generated by immunoSEQ multiplex PCR, the TCRdb table keeps only in-frame clones and is missing some. The data list approximately 280,000 clones, none observed once; 1.2% falls to the top ten. CD4, CD8alpha, NKG2D, NKG2ACE and other markers guided sorting of pooled cutaneous lymph node cells. Notes on the study in general: The study found TCR sharing across patients less clear than in mice, possibly for HLA reasons. Lesional tissue from the scalp (especially in alopecia totalis/universalis) showed higher clonality than normal scalp. When scalp samples are sequenced, resident alphabeta T cells of normal skin are also captured.

This clone was observed many times. Its antigen is unknown. Genes and germline come from the mouse. The read ends 4 residues before the CDR3 terminus; that terminus is restored from the germline J gene. The CDR3 spans 14 residues. Germline values: CDR1 MNHDT, CDR2 YYDKIL. With 3 bases removed from V and 0 bases from J, the gap between germline ends came to 5 bases. The sample comprised CD4+ T cells sorted from a lymph node. The V call is TRBV17, the J call TRBJ2-2; D remains ambiguous. The origin of this receptor is a C3H/HeJ mouse with alopecia areata. The MHC haplotype recorded for the strain is H2-k. The chain's CDR3 is CASSRRSNTGQLYF. CDR3 bases read: TGTGCTAGCAGTAGGAGGTCAAACACCGGG.